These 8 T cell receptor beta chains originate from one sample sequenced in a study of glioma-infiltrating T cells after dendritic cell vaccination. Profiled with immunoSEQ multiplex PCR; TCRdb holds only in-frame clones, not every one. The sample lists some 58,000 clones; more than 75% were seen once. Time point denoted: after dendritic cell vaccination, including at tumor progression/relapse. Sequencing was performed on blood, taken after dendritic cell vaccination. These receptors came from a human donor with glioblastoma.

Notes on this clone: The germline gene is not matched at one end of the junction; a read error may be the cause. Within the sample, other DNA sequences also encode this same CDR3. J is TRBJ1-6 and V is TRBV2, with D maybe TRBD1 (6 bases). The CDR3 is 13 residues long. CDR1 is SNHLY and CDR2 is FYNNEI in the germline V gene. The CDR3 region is CASSGTGNSPLHF. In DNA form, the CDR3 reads TGTGCCAGCAGTGGTACAGGGAATTCCCCCCTCCACTTT.

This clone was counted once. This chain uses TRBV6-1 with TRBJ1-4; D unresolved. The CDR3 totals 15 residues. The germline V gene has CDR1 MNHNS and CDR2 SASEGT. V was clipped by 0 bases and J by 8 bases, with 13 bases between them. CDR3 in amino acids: CASSEALDFTEKLFF. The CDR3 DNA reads TGTGCCAGCAGTGAAGCCTTGGACTTTACAGAAAAACTGTTTTTT.

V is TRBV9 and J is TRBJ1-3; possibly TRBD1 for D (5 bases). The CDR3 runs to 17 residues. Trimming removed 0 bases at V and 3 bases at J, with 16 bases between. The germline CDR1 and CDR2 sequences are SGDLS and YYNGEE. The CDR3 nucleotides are TGTGCCAGCAGCGTAGGGGTAGGGGAACAGATTGGAAACACCATATATTTT. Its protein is CASSVGVGEQIGNTIYF.

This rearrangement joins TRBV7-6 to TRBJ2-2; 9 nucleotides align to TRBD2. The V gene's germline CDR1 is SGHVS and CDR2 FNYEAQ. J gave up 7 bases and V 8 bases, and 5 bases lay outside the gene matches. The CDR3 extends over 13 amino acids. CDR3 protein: CASGGGAGGELFF. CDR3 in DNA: TGTGCCAGCGGCGGGGGGGCCGGCGGGGAGCTGTTTTTT.

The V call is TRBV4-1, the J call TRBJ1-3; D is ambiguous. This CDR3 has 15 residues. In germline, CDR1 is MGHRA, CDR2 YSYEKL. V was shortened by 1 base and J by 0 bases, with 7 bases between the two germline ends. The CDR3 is CASSQVGLSGNTIYF. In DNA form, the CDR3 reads TGCGCCAGCAGCCAAGTCGGACTCTCTGGAAACACCATATATTTT.

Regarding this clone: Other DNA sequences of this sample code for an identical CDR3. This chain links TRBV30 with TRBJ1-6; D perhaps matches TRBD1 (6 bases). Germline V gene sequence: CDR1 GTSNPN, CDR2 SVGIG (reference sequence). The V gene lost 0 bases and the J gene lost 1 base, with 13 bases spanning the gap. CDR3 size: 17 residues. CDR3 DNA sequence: TGTGCCTGGAGTGTACGGGCAGGGGTATCCTATAATTCACCCCTCCACTTT. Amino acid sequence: CAWSVRAGVSYNSPLHF.

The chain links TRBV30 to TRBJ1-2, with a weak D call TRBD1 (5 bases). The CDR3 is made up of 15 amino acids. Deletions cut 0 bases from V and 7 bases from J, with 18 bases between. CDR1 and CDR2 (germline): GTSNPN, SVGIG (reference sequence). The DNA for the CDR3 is TGTGCCTGGAGTGTACGTCGGATAGGGGAGGGTGGCTACACCTTC. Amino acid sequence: CAWSVRRIGEGGYTF.

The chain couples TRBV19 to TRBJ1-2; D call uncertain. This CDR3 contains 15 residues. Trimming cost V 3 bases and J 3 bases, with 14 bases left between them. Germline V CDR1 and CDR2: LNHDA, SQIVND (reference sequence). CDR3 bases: TGTGCCAGTAGTATCGAGCCAAAAAGTTACTATGGCTACACCTTC. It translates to CASSIEPKSYYGYTF. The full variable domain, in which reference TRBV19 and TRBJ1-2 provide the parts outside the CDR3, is DGGITQSPKYLFRKEGQNVTLSCEQNLNHDAMYWYRQDPGQGLRLIYYSQIVNDFQKGDIAEGYSVSREKKESFPLTVTSAQKNPTAFYLCASSIEPKSYYGYTFGSGTRLTVV.